A selection of T cell receptor beta chains follows, all from one sample in a study of shared clonotypes between healthy human individuals. Libraries were prepared by immunoSEQ multiplex PCR; TCRdb keeps only in-frame clonotypes and omits some of them. The sample shows about 680,000 clones, roughly 73% of them seen only once. Specimen: memory CD4+ T cells sorted from blood. These receptors originate from a woman younger than 45 in good health. Both conserved end residues are part of each CDR3. D genes are given only for firm matches. A row's size may be missing; if present it is once, few, many or a size class.

>TRBV5-4|NA|TRBJ1-2|NA
CASSLGINYGYTF
TGTGCCAGCAGCTTGGGGATCAACTATGGCTACACCTTC
>TRBV19|TRBD2|TRBJ2-1|NA
CASSQRGTSGAGEQFF
TGTGCCAGTAGTCAACGGGGGACTAGCGGGGCGGGGGAGCAGTTCTTC
>TRBV27|TRBD1|TRBJ2-1|NA
CASSLARDRVGNEQFF
TGTGCCAGCAGTTTAGCCCGGGACAGGGTGGGAAATGAGCAGTTCTTC
>TRBV7-8|NA|TRBJ1-5|NA
CASSRQYSGNQPQHF
TGTGCCAGCAGTCGACAGTATTCGGGCAATCAGCCCCAGCATTTT
>TRBV6-1|TRBD1|TRBJ1-5|few
CASSDRGRNQPQHF
TGTGCCAGCAGCGACAGGGGGAGGAATCAGCCCCAGCATTTT
>TRBV10-3|NA|TRBJ2-5|once
CATESLETQYF
TGTGCCACCGAAAGCCTAGAGACCCAGTACTTC
>TRBV7-6|NA|TRBJ1-4|NA
CASSKGYGKNEKLFF
TGTGCCAGCAGCAAAGGGTACGGGAAAAATGAAAAACTGTTTTTT
>TRBV28|TRBD1|TRBJ2-2|NA
CASSLAQGAANTGELFF
TGTGCCAGCAGTTTAGCCCAGGGGGCAGCGAACACCGGGGAGCTGTTTTTT
>TRBV5-6|TRBD2|TRBJ2-1|NA
CASSVVLAGNNEQFF
TGTGCCAGCAGCGTGGTACTAGCGGGGAACAATGAGCAGTTCTTC
>TRBV28|NA|TRBJ1-1|NA
CASSKGYLNTEAFF
TGTGCCAGCAGCAAGGGATACCTGAACACTGAAGCTTTCTTT
>TRBV25-1|TRBD1|TRBJ1-2|NA
CASSARQGHYGYTF
TGTGCCAGCAGTGCTAGACAGGGCCACTATGGCTACACCTTC
>TRBV6-4|TRBD2|TRBJ2-3|NA
CASRRLAGGGDTQYF
TGTGCCAGCAGAAGACTAGCGGGAGGGGGAGATACGCAGTATTTT
>TRBV5-4|TRBD1|TRBJ1-2|NA
CASSLKQQGAYGYTF
TGTGCCAGCAGCTTGAAACAACAGGGGGCCTATGGCTACACCTTC
>TRBV6-1|TRBD2|TRBJ2-5|once
CATEPGLAEETQYF
TGTGCCACCGAGCCTGGACTAGCGGAAGAGACCCAGTACTTC
>TRBV11-2|TRBD1|TRBJ1-3|NA
CASSSIRTGGNTIYF
TGTGCCAGCAGCTCAATAAGGACAGGGGGAAACACCATATATTTT
>TRBV7-9|TRBD1|TRBJ1-2|once
CASSLDRRYGYTF
TGTGCCAGCAGCTTGGACAGGCGGTATGGCTACACCTTC
>TRBV28|NA|TRBJ1-4|few
CASSLRGESEKLFF
TGTGCCAGCAGTTTACGGGGGGAGAGTGAAAAACTGTTTTTT
>TRBV15|TRBD1|TRBJ1-5|once
CATSRGGTDNQPQHF
TGTGCCACCAGCAGAGGTGGGACAGACAATCAGCCCCAGCATTTT
>TRBV10-1|TRBD1|TRBJ1-1|NA
CASQKTGTGEAFF
TGCGCCAGCCAAAAGACCGGGACAGGGGAAGCTTTCTTT
>TRBV6-1|TRBD2|TRBJ2-7|NA
CASISGTSASYEQYF
TGTGCCAGCATTAGTGGGACTAGCGCTTCCTACGAGCAGTACTTC
>TRBV4-2|TRBD2|TRBJ2-4|NA
CASSQDLAGLNIQYF
TGTGCCAGCAGCCAAGATTTAGCGGGACTAAACATTCAGTACTTC
>TRBV6-1|NA|TRBJ2-7|NA
CASSANEILPQYF
TGTGCCAGCAGTGCAAATGAGATTCTCCCGCAGTACTTC
>TRBV27|NA|TRBJ2-1|NA
CASSSREPDEQFF
TGTGCCAGCAGTTCACGGGAACCCGATGAGCAGTTCTTC
>TRBV11-2|NA|TRBJ2-1|few
CASSLFSGTGIDNEQFF
TGTGCCAGCAGCTTATTCAGTGGGACGGGGATTGACAATGAGCAGTTCTTC
>TRBV28|TRBD2|TRBJ2-2|once
CASRQTGTSITGELFF
TGTGCCAGCAGACAGACCGGGACTAGCATCACCGGGGAGCTGTTTTTT
>TRBV29-1|NA|TRBJ2-5|NA
CSVRRGSETQYF
TGCAGCGTTAGGAGGGGGTCAGAGACCCAGTACTTC
>TRBV5-1|NA|TRBJ2-7|NA
CASSPRGGFYEQYF
TGCGCCAGCAGCCCTAGAGGGGGGTTCTACGAGCAGTACTTC
>TRBV7-6|NA|TRBJ2-2|NA
CASSAGSFTGELFF
TGTGCCAGCAGCGCCGGCAGCTTCACCGGGGAGCTGTTTTTT
>TRBV10-3|NA|TRBJ1-2|NA
CAISAPGGYGYTF
TGTGCCATCAGTGCCCCCGGGGGGTATGGCTACACCTTC
>TRBV30|TRBD1|TRBJ2-3|few
CAHDRDSTDTQYF
TGTGCCCACGACAGGGATAGCACAGATACGCAGTATTTT
>TRBV25-1|NA|TRBJ2-3|NA
CASSEAVGLADTQYF
TGTGCCAGCAGTGAGGCTGTGGGTTTGGCAGATACGCAGTATTTT
>TRBV28|NA|TRBJ2-1|NA
CASSLSGDNEQFF
TGTGCCAGCAGTTTATCCGGGGACAATGAGCAGTTCTTC
>TRBV27|TRBD1|TRBJ2-6|NA
CASSSGTGVAGANVLTF
TGTGCCAGCAGTTCCGGGACAGGGGTGGCTGGGGCCAACGTCCTGACTTTC
>TRBV2|NA|TRBJ2-7|many
CASSDPPERQYF
TGTGCCAGCAGTGATCCCCCCGAGCGGCAGTACTTC
>TRBV28|NA|TRBJ1-2|NA
CASSLGSGPLRGYTF
TGTGCCAGCAGTTTAGGGTCGGGGCCTCTCAGGGGCTACACCTTC
>TRBV7-9|NA|TRBJ1-4|once
CASSFSSNEKLFF
TGTGCCAGCAGCTTTTCCAGTAATGAAAAACTGTTTTTT
>TRBV2|NA|TRBJ2-7|NA
CASSEAGGQYEQYF
TGTGCCAGCAGTGAAGCGGGCGGACAATACGAGCAGTACTTC
>TRBV19|NA|TRBJ2-1|NA
CASRSGDEQFF
TGTGCCAGTAGATCGGGGGATGAGCAGTTCTTC
>TRBV7-6|NA|TRBJ2-5|NA
CASTTGNLQETQYF
TGTGCCAGCACCACAGGGAATCTTCAAGAGACCCAGTACTTC
>TRBV18|NA|TRBJ1-5|once
CASSPKEVLTLSNQPQHF
TGTGCCAGCTCACCAAAGGAAGTCCTGACCTTAAGCAATCAGCCCCAGCATTTT
>TRBV28|TRBD1|TRBJ2-1|NA
CASSSVAGQGGDEQFF
TGTGCCAGCAGTTCCGTCGCGGGACAGGGAGGGGATGAGCAGTTCTTC
>TRBV28|NA|TRBJ2-3|NA
CASSFWGLSTDTQYF
TGTGCCAGCAGTTTTTGGGGCCTCAGCACAGATACGCAGTATTTT